This TCR beta chain was captured in a study of blood T cell repertoires in COVID-19. In the study overall: Material from acute and convalescent COVID-19 was sourced from the United States, Italy and Spain. From T cells, B-cell-depleted T cells, or PBMCs came the material, which was cDNA or gDNA.

Germline loops: CDR1 LGHNA, CDR2 YSLEER. With 0 bases removed from V and 3 bases from J, the gap between germline ends came to 14 bases. The length of the CDR3 is 16 residues. Authors' processing steps: Researchers report that nucleated cell counts were estimated from reference gene primer amplification. Assay used: immunoSEQ multiplex PCR; TCRdb lists only in-frame clones, some missing. V and J calls plus clone size are reproduced from that table; the DNA served to infer D and trimming. The sample has about 190,000 clones, roughly 80% seen once. The clonotype was recovered from a man between 45 and 60 years old who had recovered from COVID-19. Sequences were obtained from peripheral blood. The rearrangement links TRBV4-3 to TRBJ1-2, with D possibly matching TRBD1 (5 bases). CDR3: CASSQEFRDRDYGYTF. CDR3 bases: TGCGCCAGCAGCCAAGAGTTCAGGGATAGGGACTATGGCTACACCTTC.